Listed below are T cell receptor beta chains from one sample, sequenced in a study of blood T cell repertoires in COVID-19. The repertoire was sequenced with immunoSEQ multiplex PCR; TCRdb's copy has only in-frame clones and lacks some. The sample carries fewer than 150,000 clones, about two thirds recorded once. The sample taken for sequencing was peripheral blood. The receptor source for this set is a human donor with acute or convalescent COVID-19. The donor label of this sample is uncertain. Each CDR3 is given with its conserved first and last residue.

>TRBV6-5|TRBJ1-5
CASSRTGNNQPQHF
>TRBV4-1|TRBJ2-3
CASSPFGRGAADTQYF
>TRBV5-1|TRBJ2-5
CASSTGHRQETQYF
>TRBV9|TRBJ2-2
CASSAPPGHYTGELFF
>TRBV6-5|TRBJ1-6
CASSYGQYPNSPLHF
>TRBV10-1|TRBJ1-1
CASSEGTGEGTEAFF
>TRBV6-1|TRBJ2-5
CASSEGGWQETQYF
>TRBV6-5|TRBJ2-7
CASSRTGLAGGQQYF
>TRBV19|TRBJ1-6
CASSMVTGRGNSPLHF
>TRBV2|TRBJ1-5
CASSESGTANQPQHF
>TRBV6-2/TRBV6-3|TRBJ2-5
CASSYSSTDTQETQYF
>TRBV7-9|TRBJ1-6
CASSTRDNNSPLHF
>TRBV2|TRBJ1-5
CASRAYTGANNQPQHF
>TRBV5-4|TRBJ2-1
CASSLRGGYNEQFF
>TRBV28|TRBJ1-4
CASSFGAAGEKLFF
>TRBV18|TRBJ1-2
CASSPRQDYGYTF
>TRBV12-3/TRBV12-4|TRBJ2-7
CASSQTVMYEQYF
>TRBV24-1|TRBJ1-1
CATSDAATEAFF
>TRBV2|TRBJ1-5
CASSEKLGLRGYSNQPQHF